This T cell receptor beta chain emerged from a study of identical twins. Study-level findings and limits: Zero-insertion results could be subject to partial confounding by invariant MAIT and iNKT cells. Twin pairs had excess sharing that was weaker in beta out-of-frame sequences. Within cord blood, abundant beta clonotypes carried fewer insertions, but memory repertoires showed no such trend.

The germline V gene has CDR1 LGHDT and CDR2 YNNKEL (reference sequence). The length of the CDR3 is 15 residues. V dropped 6 bases and J dropped 5; count of bases not matched to a gene: 12. This clonotype was observed a few times. Antigen specificity is unknown. From the 5' RACE reads, TCRdb called clonotypes with MiXCR, one entry per CDR3 protein. The sample holds under 500,000 distinct CDR3 sequences, 14% seen once. These data also formed part of another study, on yellow fever vaccine responses in identical twins. From that paper: Twins reportedly showed a vaccine T cell response that seemed partly convergent and partly personalized.

The gene calls are TRBV3-1 and TRBJ2-5, with TRBD2 matching 7 bases. Sequenced: CD4+ T cells sorted from blood. This sequence was found in a woman between 18 and 29 years old in good health. The CDR3 sequence: CASSTKRGLGETQYF. As DNA, the CDR3 is TGTGCCAGCAGTACAAAGCGGGGCCTCGGGGAGACCCAGTACTTC.